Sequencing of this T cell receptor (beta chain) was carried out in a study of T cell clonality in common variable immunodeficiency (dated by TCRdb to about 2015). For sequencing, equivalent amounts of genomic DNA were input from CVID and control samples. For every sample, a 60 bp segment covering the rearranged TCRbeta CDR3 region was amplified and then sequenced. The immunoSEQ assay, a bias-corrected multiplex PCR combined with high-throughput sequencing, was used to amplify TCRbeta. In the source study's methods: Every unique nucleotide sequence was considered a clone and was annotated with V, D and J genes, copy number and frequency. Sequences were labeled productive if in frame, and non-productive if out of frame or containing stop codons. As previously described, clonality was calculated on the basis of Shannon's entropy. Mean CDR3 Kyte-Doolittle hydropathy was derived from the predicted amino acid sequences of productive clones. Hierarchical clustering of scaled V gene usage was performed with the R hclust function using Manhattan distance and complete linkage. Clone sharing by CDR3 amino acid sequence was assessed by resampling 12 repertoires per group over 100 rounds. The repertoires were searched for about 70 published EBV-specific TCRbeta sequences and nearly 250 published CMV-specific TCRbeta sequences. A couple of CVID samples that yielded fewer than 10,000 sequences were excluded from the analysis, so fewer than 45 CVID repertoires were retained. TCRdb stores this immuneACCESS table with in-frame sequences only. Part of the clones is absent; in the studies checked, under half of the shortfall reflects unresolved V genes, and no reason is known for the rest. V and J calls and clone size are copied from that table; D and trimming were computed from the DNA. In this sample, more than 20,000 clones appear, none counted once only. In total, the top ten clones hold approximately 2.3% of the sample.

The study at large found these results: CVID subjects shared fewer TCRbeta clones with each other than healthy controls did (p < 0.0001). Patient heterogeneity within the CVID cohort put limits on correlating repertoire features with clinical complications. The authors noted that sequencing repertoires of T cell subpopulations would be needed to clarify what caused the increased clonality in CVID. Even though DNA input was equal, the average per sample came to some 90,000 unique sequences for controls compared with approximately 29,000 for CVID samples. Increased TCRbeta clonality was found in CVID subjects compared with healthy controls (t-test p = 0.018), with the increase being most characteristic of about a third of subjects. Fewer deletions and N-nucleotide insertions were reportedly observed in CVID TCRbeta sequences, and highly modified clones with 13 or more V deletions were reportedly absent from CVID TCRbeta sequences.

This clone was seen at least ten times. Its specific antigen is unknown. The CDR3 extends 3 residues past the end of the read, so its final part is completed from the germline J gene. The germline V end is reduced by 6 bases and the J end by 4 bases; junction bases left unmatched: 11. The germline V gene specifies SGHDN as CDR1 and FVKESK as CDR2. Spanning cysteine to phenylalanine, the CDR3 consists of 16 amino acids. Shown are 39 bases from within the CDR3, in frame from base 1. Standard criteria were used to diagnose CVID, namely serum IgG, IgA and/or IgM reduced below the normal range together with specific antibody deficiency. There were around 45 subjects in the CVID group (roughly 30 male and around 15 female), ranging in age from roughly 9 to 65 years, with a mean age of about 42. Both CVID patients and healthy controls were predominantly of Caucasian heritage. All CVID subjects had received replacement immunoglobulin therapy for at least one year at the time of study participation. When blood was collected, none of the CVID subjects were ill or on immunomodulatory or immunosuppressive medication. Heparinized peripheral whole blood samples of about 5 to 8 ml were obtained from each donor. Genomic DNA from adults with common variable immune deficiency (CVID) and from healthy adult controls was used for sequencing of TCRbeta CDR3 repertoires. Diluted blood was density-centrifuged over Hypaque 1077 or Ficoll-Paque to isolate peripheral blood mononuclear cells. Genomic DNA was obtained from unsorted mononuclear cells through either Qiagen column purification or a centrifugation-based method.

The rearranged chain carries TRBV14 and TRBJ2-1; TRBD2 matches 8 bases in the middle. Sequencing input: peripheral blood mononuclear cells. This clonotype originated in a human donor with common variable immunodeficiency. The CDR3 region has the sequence CASSSLGRGAYNEQFF. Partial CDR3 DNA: TGTGCCAGCAGTTCCCTAGGGCGGGGGGCATACAATGAG.